This is a list of T cell receptor beta chains from one sample in a study of HIV-infected children after antiretroviral therapy interruption. TCRdb reprocessed the 3' RACE reads with MiXCR, giving one entry per CDR3 protein. The repertoire holds nearly 15,000 distinct CDR3 sequences, with about 3.6% as singletons. The sample was CD45RO+ CD8+ T cells from PBMCs, pooled from several time points, taken from a donor given antiretroviral therapy, either interrupted or continuous. These receptor sequences come from a pool of human donors with HIV. CDR3s include the opening cysteine and the closing phenylalanine or tryptophan. Each record gives: J gene, clone size, V gene, D gene, CDR3 DNA, CDR3 protein. D genes are given only for firm matches. Clone size is shown for a subset of rows, as once, few, many or a class of expanded clone.

TRBJ2-7	many	TRBV20-1	TRBD2	TGCAGTGCTAGAGATCATCCTAGCGGGGCACGGGGGGAGCAGTACTTC	CSARDHPSGARGEQYF
TRBJ2-7	many	TRBV6-6	NA	TGTGCCAGCAGTTGGGGGAAGCGACCATCCTACGAGCAGTACTTC	CASSWGKRPSYEQYF
TRBJ2-7	many	TRBV7-3	NA	TGTGCCAGCAGCAAAGAGGGGAGCTACGAGCAGTACTTC	CASSKEGSYEQYF
TRBJ2-2	many	TRBV7-8	NA	TGTGCCAGCAGCCCCACAGGGGACTACGGGGAGCTGTTTTTT	CASSPTGDYGELFF
TRBJ2-1	NA	TRBV20-1	TRBD2	TGCAGTGCTACACTACTAGCGGGGGATTACAATGAGCAGTTCTTC	CSATLLAGDYNEQFF
TRBJ1-5	many	TRBV10-2	NA	TGCGCCAGCGGATGGGGTTCTGGCAATCAGCCCCAGCATTTT	CASGWGSGNQPQHF
TRBJ2-1	many	TRBV6-5	TRBD2	TGTGCCAGCAGCCCCACTAGCGGGGTTTACAATGAGCAGTTCTTC	CASSPTSGVYNEQFF
TRBJ2-1	many	TRBV3-1	NA	TGTGCCAGCAGCCAACATTTTATTGGGCCAGCCGACAATGAGCAGTTCTTC	CASSQHFIGPADNEQFF
TRBJ1-2	many	TRBV7-2	NA	TGTGCCAGCAGCTCGTGGACAGCCTACGCCTACACCTTC	CASSSWTAYAYTF
TRBJ2-7	medium-sized	TRBV4-1	TRBD2	TGCGCCAGCAGCCAAGAATCGAGCGGGGGTTCCTACGAGCAGTACTTC	CASSQESSGGSYEQYF
TRBJ2-2	many	TRBV6-2/TRBV6-3	NA	TGTGCCAGCAGTTACTCGAGTGGTCCCGGGGAGCTGTTTTTT	CASSYSSGPGELFF
TRBJ2-2	NA	TRBV11-3	NA	TGTGCCAGCAGCCGTAACACCGGGGAGCTGTTTTTT	CASSRNTGELFF
TRBJ2-6	many	TRBV12-3/TRBV12-4	NA	TGTGCCAGCAGTCCAAGGGGGGCCAGGTTCCCTCTGCTAAACGTCCTGACTTTC	CASSPRGARFPLLNVLTF
TRBJ1-1	many	TRBV30	NA	TGTGCCTGGAGTGTAGGCCCGAATGGAGCTTTCTTT	CAWSVGPNGAFF
TRBJ2-1	many	TRBV18	NA	TGTGCCAGCTCACCAGTGGGGTACTCCTACAATGAGCAGTTCTTC	CASSPVGYSYNEQFF
TRBJ2-3	medium-sized	TRBV14	TRBD1	TGTGCCAGCAGGGAAGGACAGGGTGCCCCAGATACGCAGTATTTT	CASREGQGAPDTQYF
TRBJ2-1	many	TRBV6-2/TRBV6-3	TRBD2	TGTGCCAGCAGTTACACCCCCGGGACTAGCGGGCTGTACAATGAGCAGTTCTTC	CASSYTPGTSGLYNEQFF
TRBJ2-2	few	TRBV5-1	NA	TGCGCCAGCAGCCCTTTAGTCGGGGAGCTGTTTTTT	CASSPLVGELFF
TRBJ2-7	many	TRBV7-9	NA	TGTGCCAGCACCGGGACGGCGGGCCTTAGCTCCTACGAGCAGTACTTC	CASTGTAGLSSYEQYF
TRBJ1-2	many	TRBV6-5	NA	TGTGCCAGCACCCACGGGCTGGCAGACTATGGCTACACCTTC	CASTHGLADYGYTF
TRBJ1-2	many	TRBV3-1	NA	TGTGCCAGCAGCCAAGCCCGTTACGGCTACACCTTC	CASSQARYGYTF
TRBJ1-1	few	TRBV7-3	NA	TGTGCCAGCAGCTTAAATGGGGGAGGGGGCACTGAAGCTTTCTTT	CASSLNGGGGTEAFF
TRBJ1-1	many	TRBV10-3	NA	TGTGCCATCAGTGAGTCGACGGCAGCCAGGAACACTGAAGCTTTCTTT	CAISESTAARNTEAFF
TRBJ2-5	many	TRBV6-6	NA	TGTGCCAGCAGTTACGGAATAACAGCCGTCATGGAGACCCAGTACTTC	CASSYGITAVMETQYF
TRBJ1-2	many	TRBV6-5	TRBD1	TGTGCCAGCAGTTACACAGGGGAGTCGTCCTATGGCTACACCTTC	CASSYTGESSYGYTF